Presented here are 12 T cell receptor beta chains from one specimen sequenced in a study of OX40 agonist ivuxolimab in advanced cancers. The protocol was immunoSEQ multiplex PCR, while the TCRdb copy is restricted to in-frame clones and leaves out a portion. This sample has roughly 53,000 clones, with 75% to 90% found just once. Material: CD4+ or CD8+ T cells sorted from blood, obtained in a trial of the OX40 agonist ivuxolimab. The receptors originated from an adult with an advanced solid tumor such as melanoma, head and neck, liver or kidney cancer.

CDR3 sequence (DNA): TGTGCCAGCAGCCAGACAGGGGGGCAGCCCCAGCATTTT. Residues: CASSQTGGQPQHF. This chain joins TRBV2 and TRBJ1-5; 9 bases are a match to TRBD1. Trimming cost V 6 bases and J 7 bases; bases outside gene matches: 4. The CDR3 consists of 13 residues. CDR1 is SNHLY and CDR2 is FYNNEI in the germline V gene.

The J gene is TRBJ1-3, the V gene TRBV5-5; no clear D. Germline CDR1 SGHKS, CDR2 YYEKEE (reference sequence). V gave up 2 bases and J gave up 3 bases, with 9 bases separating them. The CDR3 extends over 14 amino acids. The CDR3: CASSLGSLGNTIYF. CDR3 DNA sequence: TGTGCCAGCAGCTTAGGAAGTCTTGGAAACACCATATATTTT.

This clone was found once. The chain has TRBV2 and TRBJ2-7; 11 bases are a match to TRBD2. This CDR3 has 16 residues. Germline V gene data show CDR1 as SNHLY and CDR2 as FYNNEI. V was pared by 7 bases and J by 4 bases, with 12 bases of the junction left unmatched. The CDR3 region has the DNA TGTGCCAGCACAATTAATCCTACTAGCGGGGGTTACGAGCAGTACTTC. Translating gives CASTINPTSGGYEQYF.

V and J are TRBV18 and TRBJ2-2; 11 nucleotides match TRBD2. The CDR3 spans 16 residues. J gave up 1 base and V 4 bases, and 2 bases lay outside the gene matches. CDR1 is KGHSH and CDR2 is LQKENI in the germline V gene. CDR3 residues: CASSHTSGRNTGELFF. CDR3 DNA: TGTGCCAGCTCACACACTAGCGGGAGGAACACCGGGGAGCTGTTTTTT. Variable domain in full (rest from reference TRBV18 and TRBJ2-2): NAGVMQNPRHLVRRRGQEARLRCSPMKGHSHVYWYRQLPEEGLKFMVYLQKENIIDESGMPKERFSAEFPKEGPSILRIQQVVRGDSAAYFCASSHTSGRNTGELFFGEGSRLTVL.

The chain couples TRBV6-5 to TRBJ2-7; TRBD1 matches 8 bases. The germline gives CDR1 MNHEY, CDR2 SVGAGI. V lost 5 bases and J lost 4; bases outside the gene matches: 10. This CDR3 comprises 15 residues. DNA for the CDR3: TGTGCCAGCAGTCCCCCGGACAGGGCGTGGTACGAGCAGTACTTC. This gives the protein CASSPPDRAWYEQYF.

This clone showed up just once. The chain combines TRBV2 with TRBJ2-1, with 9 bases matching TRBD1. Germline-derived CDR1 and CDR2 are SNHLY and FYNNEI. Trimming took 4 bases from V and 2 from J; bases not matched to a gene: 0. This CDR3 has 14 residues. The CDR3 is CASSGQGAYNEQFF. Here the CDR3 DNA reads TGTGCCAGCAGTGGACAGGGGGCCTACAATGAGCAGTTCTTC.

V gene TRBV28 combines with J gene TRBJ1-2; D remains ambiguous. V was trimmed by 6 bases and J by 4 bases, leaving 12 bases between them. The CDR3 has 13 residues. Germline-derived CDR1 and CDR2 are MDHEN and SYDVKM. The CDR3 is CASSSPWGYGYTF. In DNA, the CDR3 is TGTGCCAGCAGCTCGCCCTGGGGCTATGGCTACACCTTC.

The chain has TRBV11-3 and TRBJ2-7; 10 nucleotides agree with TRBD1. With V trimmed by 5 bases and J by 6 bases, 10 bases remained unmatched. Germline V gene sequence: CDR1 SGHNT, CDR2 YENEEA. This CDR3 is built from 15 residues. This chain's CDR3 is CASSVRDRGNSEQYF. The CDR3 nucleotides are TGTGCCAGCAGCGTCCGGGACAGGGGCAACTCCGAGCAGTACTTC.

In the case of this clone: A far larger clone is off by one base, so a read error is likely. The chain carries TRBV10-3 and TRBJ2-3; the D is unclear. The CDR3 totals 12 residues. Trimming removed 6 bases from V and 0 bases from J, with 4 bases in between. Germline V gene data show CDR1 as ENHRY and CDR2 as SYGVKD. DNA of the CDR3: TGTGCCATCAGCTCTAGCACAGATACGCAGTATTTT. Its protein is CAISSSTDTQYF.

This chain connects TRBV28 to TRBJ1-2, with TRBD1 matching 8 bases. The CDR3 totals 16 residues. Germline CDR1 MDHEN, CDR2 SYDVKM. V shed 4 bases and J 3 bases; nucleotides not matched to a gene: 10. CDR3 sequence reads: CASSSPGQGRDYGYTF. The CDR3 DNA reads TGTGCCAGCAGTTCACCAGGACAGGGAAGGGACTATGGCTACACCTTC.

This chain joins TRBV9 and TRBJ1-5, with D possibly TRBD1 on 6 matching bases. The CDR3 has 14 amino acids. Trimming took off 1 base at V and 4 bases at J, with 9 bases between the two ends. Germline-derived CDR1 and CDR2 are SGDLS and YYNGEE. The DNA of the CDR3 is TGTGCCAGCAGCGTAAGGGACACTAATCAGCCCCAGCATTTT. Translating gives CASSVRDTNQPQHF. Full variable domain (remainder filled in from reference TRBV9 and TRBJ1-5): DSGVTQTPKHLITATGQRVTLRCSPRSGDLSVYWYQQSLDQGLQFLIQYYNGEERAKGNILERFSAQQFPDLHSELNLSSLELGDSALYFCASSVRDTNQPQHFGDGTRLSIL.

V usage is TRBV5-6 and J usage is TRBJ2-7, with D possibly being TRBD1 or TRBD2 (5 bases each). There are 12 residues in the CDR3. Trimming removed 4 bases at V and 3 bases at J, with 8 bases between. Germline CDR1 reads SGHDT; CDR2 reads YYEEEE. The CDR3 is CASSARGYEQYF. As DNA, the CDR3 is TGTGCCAGCAGCGCGAGGGGCTACGAGCAGTACTTC.